What follows are 22 T cell receptor beta chains derived from one specimen sequenced in a study of blood T cell repertoires in COVID-19. Sequencing used immunoSEQ multiplex PCR; TCRdb keeps in-frame clones, though not all of them. The data show 250,000 to 300,000 clones, with around 90% seen just once and roughly 2.2% held by the top ten. The sequencing sample was made of peripheral blood. The receptor source for this set is a woman aged 50 to 60 who had recovered from COVID-19.

The CDR3: CASSPTDYGYTF. CDR3 coding DNA: TGTGCCAGCAGCCCGACAGACTATGGCTACACCTTC. The chain links TRBV7-9 to TRBJ1-2, with D possibly matching TRBD1 (5 bases). Germline-derived CDR1 and CDR2 are SEHNR and FQNEAQ (reference sequence). The V gene lost 5 bases and the J gene lost 3 bases, with 7 bases spanning the gap. The CDR3 sequence is 12 residues long.

V gene TRBV3-1 (or the pseudogene TRBV3-2) combines with J gene TRBJ2-5; tentative D call: TRBD1 (6 bases). Germline V CDR1 and CDR2: LGHDT, YNNKEL (reference sequence). Trimming took off 1 base at V and 3 bases at J, with 15 bases between the two ends. The CDR3 consists of 16 residues. CDR3: CASSQGRTARKETQYF. The CDR3 coding sequence is TGTGCCAGCAGCCAAGGAAGGACAGCGAGGAAAGAGACCCAGTACTTC.

This clone was observed once. This chain joins TRBV5-1 and TRBJ1-6, with 8 bases that match TRBD1. The CDR3 loop spans 14 amino acids. Germline V lookup: CDR1 SGHRS, CDR2 YFSETQ. Unmatched junction bases numbered 9, after V lost 5 bases and J lost 11 bases. CDR3 DNA: TGCGCCAGCAGGGCGGACAGGGAATGGGCACCCCTCCACTTT. Amino acids: CASRADREWAPLHF.

The chain is built from TRBV5-1 and TRBJ1-5; tentative D call: TRBD1 (6 bases). CDR1 is SGHRS, CDR2 YFSETQ, per germline. This CDR3 has 13 residues. The V and J ends lost 4 bases and 5 bases respectively, with 10 bases between them. The CDR3 nucleotides read TGCGCCAGCAGCCCAGACAGGTATCAGCCCCAGCATTTT. Translation: CASSPDRYQPQHF.

V usage is TRBV5-8 and J usage is TRBJ1-2, with 7 bases lining up with TRBD1. The CDR3 has 15 amino acids. Germline-derived CDR1 and CDR2 are SGHTS and YDEGEE. The V segment lost 0 bases and the J segment 7 bases; nucleotides outside the gene matches: 9. The CDR3 spells CASSLEGARGTGYTF. In nucleotides, the CDR3 is TGTGCCAGCAGCTTGGAGGGGGCTCGTGGGACTGGCTACACCTTC.

The chain recombines TRBV9 with TRBJ2-1, with D tentatively TRBD1 (6 bases). CDR3 length equals 16 residues. Trimming removed 4 bases at V and 7 bases at J, with 21 bases between. Germline V gives CDR1 SGDLS, CDR2 YYNGEE. Here the CDR3 DNA reads TGTGCCAGCAGCACCCCCAGGGTCATAGGGGGTAATGAGCAGTTCTTC. This codes for CASSTPRVIGGNEQFF. The full variable domain, with the rest looked up from reference TRBV9 and TRBJ2-1, is DSGVTQTPKHLITATGQRVTLRCSPRSGDLSVYWYQQSLDQGLQFLIQYYNGEERAKGNILERFSAQQFPDLHSELNLSSLELGDSALYFCASSTPRVIGGNEQFFGPGTRLTVL.

This sequence joins TRBV5-1 and TRBJ2-3; 8 bases are shared with TRBD2. The CDR3 runs 15 residues. The junction had 4 bases not matched to a gene; V was cut back by 1 base and J by 3 bases. The germline gives CDR1 SGHRS, CDR2 YFSETQ. DNA for the CDR3: TGCGCCAGCAGCTTGCCCGGGGGGGGGACAGATACGCAGTATTTT. It is translated as CASSLPGGGTDTQYF.

The chain joins TRBV7-2 to TRBJ2-7; the D gene is possibly TRBD1 (6 bases). Germline CDR1 and CDR2: SGHTA and FQGNSA. V was pared by 6 bases and J by 3 bases, with 9 bases between. The CDR3 runs 12 residues. The CDR3 sequence: CASSRQVYEQYF. As DNA, the CDR3 is TGTGCCAGCAGTCGACAGGTCTACGAGCAGTACTTC.

The chain joins TRBV7-2 to TRBJ1-1; 9 bases map to TRBD1. CDR1 is SGHTA and CDR2 is FQGNSA in the germline V gene. This CDR3 region has 13 residues. Trimming at V came to 5 bases and at J to 10 bases, leaving 8 bases not matched to a gene. CDR3 residues: CASSLGQGERAFF. The CDR3 nucleotides are TGTGCCAGCAGCCTGGGACAGGGAGAGAGAGCTTTCTTT.

V gene TRBV27 combines with J gene TRBJ2-3; D may be TRBD2 (6 bases). Germline CDR1 and CDR2: MNHEY and SMNVEV (reference sequence). Trimming cost V 0 bases and J 7 bases, with 14 bases left between them. The CDR3 spans 15 residues. DNA for the CDR3: TGTGCCAGCAGTTTATCGCCCGGGACTGCGAATACGCAGTATTTT. Protein sequence: CASSLSPGTANTQYF.

A single count supports this clone. The chain joins TRBV11-3 to TRBJ2-2, with a weak D call TRBD2 (5 bases). The CDR3 is made up of 16 amino acids. Germline V gene lookup returns CDR1 SGHNT and CDR2 YENEEA. Trimming removed 5 bases at V and 1 base at J, with 14 bases between. The CDR3 bases are TGTGCCAGCAGCCCCCCCAGAGCGGTGAACACCGGGGAGCTGTTTTTT. This codes for CASSPPRAVNTGELFF. Full variable domain (missing parts from reference TRBV11-3 and TRBJ2-2): EAGVVQSPRYKIIEKKQPVAFWCNPISGHNTLYWYLQNLGQGPELLIRYENEEAVDDSQLPKDRFSAERLKGVDSTLKIQPAELGDSAVYLCASSPPRAVNTGELFFGEGSRLTVL.

The chain uses TRBV5-4 and TRBJ2-7; TRBD1 is a possible D gene (6 bases). The germline gives CDR1 SGHNT, CDR2 YYREEE (reference sequence). Trimming took off 4 bases at V and 2 bases at J, with 16 bases between the two ends. The CDR3 is made up of 15 amino acids. CDR3 region: CASSRGGPGAYEQYF. The CDR3 DNA reads as TGTGCCAGCAGCCGAGGTGGGCCAGGGGCCTACGAGCAGTACTTC.

The rearrangement joins TRBV3-1 (or the pseudogene TRBV3-2) to TRBJ1-3, with 7 nucleotides matching TRBD1. V was clipped by 6 bases and J by 3 bases; unmatched bases: 5. The CDR3 sequence is 14 residues long. Germline CDR1 LGHDT, CDR2 YNNKEL (reference sequence). For the CDR3, the DNA is TGTGCCAGCAGTCGACAGGGCGGTGGAAACACCATATATTTT. Translating gives CASSRQGGGNTIYF.

This clone was seen more than once but under ten times. The rearrangement joins TRBV2 to TRBJ2-7; 7 bases line up with TRBD1. Per germline, CDR1 SNHLY and CDR2 FYNNEI. V gave up 2 bases and J gave up 2 bases; unmatched junction bases: 3. The CDR3 extends over 14 amino acids. The CDR3 region has the DNA TGTGCCAGCAGTGAACCTCAGGGGGCCTACGAGCAGTACTTC. As protein: CASSEPQGAYEQYF.

This clone was picked up one time. The gene calls are TRBV18 and TRBJ1-4; 8 bases align to TRBD1. This CDR3 contains 14 residues. The J segment lost 4 bases and the V segment lost 3 bases, leaving 1 base of the junction unmatched. The germline V gene encodes CDR1 KGHSH and CDR2 LQKENI. The chain's CDR3 is CASSPTGDNEKLFF. CDR3 nucleotide sequence: TGTGCCAGCTCACCGACAGGGGATAATGAAAAACTGTTTTTT.

The chain joins TRBV2 to TRBJ1-1, with a tentative D call TRBD1 (5 bases). Trimming took off 6 bases at V and 12 bases at J, with 20 bases between the two ends. The CDR3 extends over 13 amino acids. Germline V CDR1 and CDR2: SNHLY, FYNNEI. CDR3 sequence: CASRTHEQVPPFF. CDR3 sequence (DNA): TGTGCCAGCAGGACCCATGAACAGGTTCCCCCTTTCTTT.

The V gene is TRBV10-2, the J gene TRBJ2-7; no clear D gene. V was cut by 0 bases and J by 3 bases, with 9 bases left in between. CDR3 length: 14 amino acids. CDR1 and CDR2 (germline): WSHSY, SAAADI. CDR3 nucleotides: TGCGCCAGCAGTGAGTCGTCAGTGGTCTACGAGCAGTACTTC. It translates to CASSESSVVYEQYF.

This chain connects TRBV18 to TRBJ2-7; 10 nucleotides agree with TRBD2. V shed 2 bases and J 9 bases; nucleotides not matched to a gene: 10. CDR3 length: 15 amino acids. Per germline, CDR1 KGHSH and CDR2 LQKENI. CDR3 sequence: CASSPDTSGKKGQYF. The CDR3 nucleotides read TGTGCCAGCTCACCAGATACTAGCGGGAAGAAAGGGCAGTACTTC.

This clone has a single count. V is TRBV5-1 and J is TRBJ1-2, with D hard to call. CDR3 length equals 15 residues. Germline CDR1 and CDR2: SGHRS and YFSETQ. The V end was cut by 2 bases, the J end by 0 bases, with 11 bases between. As DNA, the CDR3 is TGCGCCAGCAGCTTCTCGGACTCATCTAACTATGGCTACACCTTC. Translating gives CASSFSDSSNYGYTF.

This clone appeared a single time. The rearrangement joins TRBV5-3 to TRBJ1-5; D possibly corresponds to TRBD1 (5 bases). TRBV5-3 is labeled an ORF, and its function is uncertain. The CDR3 sequence is 16 residues long. Trimming removed 4 bases at V and 4 bases at J, with 18 bases between. CDR3 protein: CARSEKNRGKNQPQHF. CDR3 nucleotide sequence: TGTGCCAGAAGCGAAAAAAACCGGGGGAAGAATCAGCCCCAGCATTTT.

The V call is TRBV19, the J call TRBJ2-3; 12 nucleotides align to TRBD2. V lost 5 bases, J lost 5 bases, and 2 bases stayed unmatched. Germline CDR1 LNHDA, CDR2 SQIVND (reference sequence). The CDR3 consists of 14 residues. CDR3 loop: CASSAGLAGDTQYF. The DNA of the CDR3 is TGTGCCAGTAGTGCGGGACTAGCGGGAGATACGCAGTATTTT.

The chain combines TRBV5-1 with TRBJ2-5; 9 nucleotides agree with TRBD2. Germline V gene lookup returns CDR1 SGHRS and CDR2 YFSETQ. After removal of 0 bases from V and 4 bases from J, the junction contained 4 bases not matched to a gene. This CDR3 has 15 residues. The CDR3 region is CASSLVVAGVETQYF. As DNA, the CDR3 is TGCGCCAGCAGCTTGGTAGTAGCGGGGGTAGAGACCCAGTACTTC.